This record concerns one T cell receptor (beta chain) sequence. Its antigen is still unknown. The germline V gene encodes CDR1 MNHEY and CDR2 SMNVEV (reference sequence). V was clipped by 3 bases and J by 2 bases, with 14 bases between them. CDR3 length: 15 residues. This entry is derived from a study of CD8 T cells in Susac syndrome. Study-wide results and caveats: A relatively small number of individuals underwent TCR sequencing and HLA analysis.

Reverse transcription of about 0.45 to 1 ug RNA used random hexamers. Using its own MiXCR run on the immunoSEQ multiplex PCR reads, TCRdb lists one record per CDR3 protein. The data hold fewer than 80,000 distinct CDR3 sequences, with approximately 93% observed a single time. The T cells that were sequenced for TCR beta were CD8+ and CD4+ cells from blood. Multiple sclerosis controls were treatment-naive patients with stable or active relapsing-remitting disease. TEMRA cells underwent FACS enrichment and CD8+ and CD4+ T cells underwent negative isolation. The chain employs TRBV27 and TRBJ2-7; D uncertain. This clonotype was sampled from a human donor with multiple sclerosis. Sequences were obtained from CD8+ T cells from PBMCs. This CDR3 reads CASSFSGYQAYEQYF. As DNA, the CDR3 is TGTGCCAGCAGTTTCTCGGGCTACCAAGCCTACGAGCAGTACTTC.